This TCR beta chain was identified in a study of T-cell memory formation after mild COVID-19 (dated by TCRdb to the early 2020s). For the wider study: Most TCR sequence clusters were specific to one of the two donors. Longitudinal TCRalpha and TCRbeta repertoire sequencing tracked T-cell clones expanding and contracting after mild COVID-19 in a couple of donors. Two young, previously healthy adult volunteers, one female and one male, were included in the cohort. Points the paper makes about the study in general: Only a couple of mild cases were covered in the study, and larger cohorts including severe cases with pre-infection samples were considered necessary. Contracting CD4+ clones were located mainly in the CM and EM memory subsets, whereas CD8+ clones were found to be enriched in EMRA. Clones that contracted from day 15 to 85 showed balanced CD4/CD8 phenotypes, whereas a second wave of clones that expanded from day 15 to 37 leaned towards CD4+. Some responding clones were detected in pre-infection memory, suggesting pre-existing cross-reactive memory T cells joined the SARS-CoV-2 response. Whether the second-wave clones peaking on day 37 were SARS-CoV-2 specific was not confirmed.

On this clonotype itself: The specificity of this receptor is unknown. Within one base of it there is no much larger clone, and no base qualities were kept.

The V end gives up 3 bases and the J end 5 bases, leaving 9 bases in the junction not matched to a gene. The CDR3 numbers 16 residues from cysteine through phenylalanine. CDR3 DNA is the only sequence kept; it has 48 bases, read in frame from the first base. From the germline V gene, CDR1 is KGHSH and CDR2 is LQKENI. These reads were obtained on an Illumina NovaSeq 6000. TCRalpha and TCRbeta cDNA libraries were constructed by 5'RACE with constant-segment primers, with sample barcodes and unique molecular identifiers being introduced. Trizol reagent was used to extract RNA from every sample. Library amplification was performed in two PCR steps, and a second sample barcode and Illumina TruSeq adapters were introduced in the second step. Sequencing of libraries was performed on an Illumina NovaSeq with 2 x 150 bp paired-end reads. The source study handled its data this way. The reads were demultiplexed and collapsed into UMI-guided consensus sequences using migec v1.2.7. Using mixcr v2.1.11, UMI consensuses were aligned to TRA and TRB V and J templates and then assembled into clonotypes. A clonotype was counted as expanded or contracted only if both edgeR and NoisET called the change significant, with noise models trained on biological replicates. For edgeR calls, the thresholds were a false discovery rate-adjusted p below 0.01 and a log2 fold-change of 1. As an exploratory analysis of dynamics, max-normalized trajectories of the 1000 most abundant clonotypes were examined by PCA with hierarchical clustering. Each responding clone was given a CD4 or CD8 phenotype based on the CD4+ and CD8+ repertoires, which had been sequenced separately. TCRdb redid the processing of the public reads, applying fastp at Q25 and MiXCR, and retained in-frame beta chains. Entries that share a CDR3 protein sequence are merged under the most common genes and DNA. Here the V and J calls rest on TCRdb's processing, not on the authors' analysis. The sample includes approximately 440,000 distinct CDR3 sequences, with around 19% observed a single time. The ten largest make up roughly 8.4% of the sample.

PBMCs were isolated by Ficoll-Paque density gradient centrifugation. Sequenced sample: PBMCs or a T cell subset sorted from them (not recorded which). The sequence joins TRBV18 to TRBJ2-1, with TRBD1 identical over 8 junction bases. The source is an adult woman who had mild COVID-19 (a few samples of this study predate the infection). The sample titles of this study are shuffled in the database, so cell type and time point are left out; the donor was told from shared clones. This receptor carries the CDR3 CASSPSTGELHNEQFF. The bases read TGTGCCAGCTCACCCTCGACAGGGGAGTTACACAATGAGCAGTTCTTC.